These 13 T cell receptor beta chains share one sample of origin, sequenced in a study of T cell changes during pregnancy in multiple sclerosis. Repertoires were generated with immunoSEQ multiplex PCR, while TCRdb's copy carries only in-frame clones and drops some. The table includes 70,000 to 95,000 clones, roughly 91% detected once. The sequenced sample was peripheral blood, obtained in the first trimester of pregnancy. These receptor sequences come from a female donor with multiple sclerosis, enrolled in a pregnancy study.

This sequence joins TRBV27 and TRBJ2-7; tentative D call: TRBD2 (6 bases). The CDR3 covers 13 residues. CDR1 and CDR2 from the germline V gene are MNHEY and SMNVEV (reference sequence). CDR3: CACSGPPGHEQYF. The CDR3, as DNA: TGTGCTTGCAGCGGGCCCCCTGGGCATGAGCAGTACTTC.

The chain recombines TRBV5-4 with TRBJ2-5, with D unresolved. The assigned J gene may be wrong: the sequence end matches TRBJ2-7 better. The CDR3 covers 13 residues. Looked up from germline, CDR1 is SGHNT and CDR2 is YYREEE (reference sequence). The CDR3 protein is CASSLAGPYEQYF. CDR3 DNA: TGTGCCAGCAGCTTGGCAGGTCCCTACGAGCAGTACTTC.

This chain uses TRBV5-1 with TRBJ1-4, with TRBD1 matching over 8 bases. This CDR3 is built from 17 residues. V shed 0 bases, J shed 7 bases, and the junction held 11 bases outside the gene matches. Germline V CDR1 and CDR2: SGHRS, YFSETQ. The DNA of the CDR3 is TGCGCCAGCAGCTTGGAGGCCCTGGGAACAGGGGGTGAAAAACTGTTTTTT. The encoded protein is CASSLEALGTGGEKLFF.

The chain carries TRBV5-1 and TRBJ1-4; TRBD1 is a possible D gene (5 bases). With 0 bases removed from V and 1 base from J, the gap between germline ends came to 7 bases. The CDR3 has 15 residues. Germline V gene data show CDR1 as SGHRS and CDR2 as YFSETQ. The CDR3 loop reads CASSLVGGTNEKLFF. CDR3 DNA: TGCGCCAGCAGCTTGGTGGGGGGAACTAATGAAAAACTGTTTTTT.

J is TRBJ1-4 and V is TRBV7-6; no firm D call. Between the trimmed V and J ends, which lost 5 bases and 4 bases, there was a span of 11 bases. CDR1 and CDR2 from the germline V gene are SGHVS and FNYEAQ. The CDR3 is 14 residues long. CDR3 nucleotide sequence: TGTGCCAGCAGCCCCAGACGGGGTAATGAAAAACTGTTTTTT. Protein sequence: CASSPRRGNEKLFF.

The rearrangement uses TRBV15 and TRBJ2-1, with D perhaps TRBD2 (5 bases). The CDR3 is 17 residues long. Trimming removed 3 bases at V and 0 bases at J, with 15 bases between. The germline V gene encodes CDR1 LNHNV and CDR2 YYDKDF (reference sequence). CDR3: CATSSSPGVGSYNEQFF. The DNA for the CDR3 is TGTGCCACCAGCAGTTCCCCCGGGGTGGGCTCCTACAATGAGCAGTTCTTC.

The chain links TRBV7-9 to TRBJ2-1, with D unresolved. Deletions cut 5 bases from V and 8 bases from J, with 16 bases between. The CDR3 has 14 residues. CDR1 SEHNR and CDR2 FQNEAQ come from the germline V gene (reference sequence). The CDR3 spells CASSPRPSPDEQFF. DNA of the CDR3: TGTGCCAGCAGCCCTCGTCCCTCTCCAGATGAGCAGTTCTTC.

The CDR3 DNA reads TGTGCCAGTTATTTTGCGTATGGCTACACCTTC. Translated, it gives CASYFAYGYTF. This rearrangement joins TRBV19 to TRBJ1-2; D ambiguous. The V end was cut by 8 bases, the J end by 5 bases, with 9 bases between. The germline CDR1 and CDR2 sequences are LNHDA and SQIVND (reference sequence). This CDR3 has 11 residues.

V gene TRBV6-6 combines with J gene TRBJ2-1; 8 nucleotides line up with TRBD1. Germline V gene lookup returns CDR1 MNHNY and CDR2 SVGAGI (reference sequence). CDR3 length: 11 amino acids. Trimming removed 5 bases from V and 12 bases from J; junction bases left unmatched: 3. In DNA, the CDR3 is TGTGCCAGCAGTCCCGGGACAGGGCAGTTCTTC. Protein sequence: CASSPGTGQFF.

This chain joins TRBV5-4 and TRBJ2-2; 8 bases are a match to TRBD2. Germline V lookup: CDR1 SGHNT, CDR2 YYREEE (reference sequence). The junction had 10 bases not matched to a gene; V was cut back by 3 bases and J by 0 bases. The CDR3 covers 18 residues. The CDR3 DNA reads TGTGCCAGCAGCTCTAACTTAGCGGGGATCGCGAACACCGGGGAGCTGTTTTTT. This sequence encodes CASSSNLAGIANTGELFF.

CDR3 coding DNA: TGCGCCAGCAGCCAAGATCGAAGGACAGGGTCCGAGCAGTACTTC. Encoded protein: CASSQDRRTGSEQYF. The rearrangement joins TRBV4-1 to TRBJ2-7; 8 bases fit TRBD1. This CDR3 is built from 15 residues. V shed 0 bases, J shed 6 bases, and the junction held 7 bases outside the gene matches. The germline V gene has CDR1 MGHRA and CDR2 YSYEKL.

V and J are TRBV6-1 and TRBJ2-7; 8 bases fit TRBD2. Per germline, CDR1 MNHNS and CDR2 SASEGT. The CDR3 covers 15 residues. The V and J ends lost 7 bases and 3 bases, in that order; junction bases with no gene match: 11. As DNA, the CDR3 is TGTGCCAGCACCCGGGGTAGCGGGGAGTACTACGAGCAGTACTTC. Translated, it gives CASTRGSGEYYEQYF.

The chain employs TRBV29-1 and TRBJ1-1; D possibly corresponds to TRBD1 (5 bases). Trimming shortened V by 4 bases and J by 0 bases, and 9 bases separated the two germline ends. Germline values: CDR1 SQVTM, CDR2 ANQGSEA. There are 13 residues in the CDR3. CDR3 in amino acids: CSVGQKLNTEAFF. CDR3 nucleotides: TGCAGCGTTGGACAGAAGTTGAACACTGAAGCTTTCTTT.